This is a list of T cell receptor beta chains from one sample in a study of PD-1 blockade in classical Hodgkin lymphoma. Clones were sequenced by immunoSEQ multiplex PCR, and TCRdb holds only the in-frame ones, with some missing. The sample consists of about 20,000 clones, approximately 73% of them appearing once. This sample comprised peripheral blood mononuclear cells (PBMCs), obtained before the fourth cycle of nivolumab. The receptors were sampled from a human donor with classical Hodgkin lymphoma. The conserved cysteine and the conserved F or W are not part of the CDR3 here.

v_gene: TRBV6-5; CDR3aa: ASSYGTGLGNSPLH
v_gene: TRBV19; CDR3aa: ASRFRGSNQPQH
v_gene: TRBV11-1; CDR3aa: ASSLPGQFNEKLF
v_gene: TRBV6-6; CDR3aa: ASIGQAYEQY
v_gene: TRBV19; CDR3aa: ASSILSGGLNYGYT
v_gene: TRBV28; CDR3aa: ASSLTGGKLNTEAF
v_gene: TRBV18; CDR3aa: ASSQGTGSRNTEAF
v_gene: TRBV7-2; CDR3aa: ASSLGVSGNTIY
v_gene: TRBV28; CDR3aa: ASSSQGAQGNTIY
v_gene: TRBV7-8; CDR3aa: ASSLGSPGAVGNTGELF
v_gene: TRBV7-6; CDR3aa: ASSQDIFSGNTIY
v_gene: TRBV10-3; CDR3aa: AIRGTGARYGYT
v_gene: TRBV6-5; CDR3aa: ASSPLAVNYGYT
v_gene: TRBV28; CDR3aa: ASSGRELF
v_gene: TRBV27; CDR3aa: ASSLSPGSNQPQH